Listed here are 27 T cell receptor beta chains from one sample, sequenced in a study of T cell responses to AZD1222 COVID-19 vaccine. Method: immunoSEQ multiplex PCR; TCRdb's copy keeps in-frame clones and lacks some. The sample has about 60,000 clones; about 83% are singletons. The material sequenced was peripheral blood, taken 28 days after the second AZD1222 dose. The receptors here all came from an adult who received the AZD1222 COVID-19 vaccine.

The chain recombines TRBV7-8 with TRBJ1-4; 7 nucleotides line up with TRBD1. With 1 base clipped from V and 9 bases from J, the junction kept 11 bases outside the gene matches. Germline values: CDR1 SGHVS, CDR2 FQNEAQ. CDR3 length: 16 residues. As DNA, the CDR3 is TGTGCCAGCAGCTTAGAATTGCCCCCGACAGGGCAAAAACTGTTTTTT. Encoded protein: CASSLELPPTGQKLFF. The full variable domain, rest sourced from reference TRBV7-8 and TRBJ1-4, is GAGVSQSPRYKVAKRGQDVALRCDPISGHVSLFWYQQALGQGPEFLTYFQNEAQLDKSGLPSDRFFAERPEGSVSTLKIQRTQQEDSAVYLCASSLELPPTGQKLFFGSGTQLSVL.

The V gene is TRBV7-2, the J gene TRBJ1-3; D not resolved. V dropped 2 bases and J dropped 0 bases, with 8 bases sitting between them. This CDR3 has 15 residues. The V gene's germline CDR1 is SGHTA and CDR2 FQGNSA. For the CDR3, the DNA is TGTGCCAGCAGCTTAATGGGGAGCTCTGGAAACACCATATATTTT. It translates to CASSLMGSSGNTIYF.

The gene calls are TRBV15 and TRBJ2-2; 7 nucleotides match TRBD1. CDR1 is LNHNV, CDR2 YYDKDF, per germline (reference sequence). After removal of 0 bases from V and 2 bases from J, the junction contained 6 bases not matched to a gene. The length of the CDR3 is 17 residues. CDR3 sequence reads: CATSRDPGTANTGELFF. The CDR3 DNA reads as TGTGCCACCAGCAGAGACCCCGGGACAGCAAACACCGGGGAGCTGTTTTTT.

The chain links TRBV19 to TRBJ2-2; 10 nucleotides line up with TRBD1. This CDR3 is 15 amino acids long. Germline loops: CDR1 LNHDA, CDR2 SQIVND (reference sequence). The J segment lost 6 bases and the V segment lost 5 bases, leaving 6 bases of the junction unmatched. CDR3 DNA sequence: TGTGCCAGTAGTGGGCCGGGACAGGGGCCCGGGGAGCTGTTTTTT. Translating gives CASSGPGQGPGELFF.

The V and J genes are TRBV18 and TRBJ1-5, with 10 bases aligning to TRBD1. With V trimmed by 3 bases and J by 2 bases, 7 bases remained unmatched. The CDR3 has 17 residues. The V gene's germline CDR1 is KGHSH and CDR2 LQKENI. Written as DNA, the CDR3 is TGTGCCAGCTCACCTTCGACAGGGGGCGTGGGCAATCAGCCCCAGCATTTT. Protein product: CASSPSTGGVGNQPQHF.

The genes are TRBV6-5 and TRBJ1-3; the D is unclear. The CDR3 is 15 residues long. V lost 0 bases and J lost 3, with 9 bases in between. Germline V gives CDR1 MNHEY, CDR2 SVGAGI. The CDR3 DNA follows: TGTGCCAGCAGTTACTCGTCCAGTATTGGAAACACCATATATTTT. Its translation: CASSYSSSIGNTIYF.

The chain uses TRBV2 and TRBJ2-5; TRBD2 matches 8 bases. CDR3 length equals 15 residues. The trim removed 4 bases at V and 5 bases at J, leaving 9 bases unmatched. From germline, CDR1 is SNHLY and CDR2 FYNNEI. The CDR3 sequence is CASSASGGADETQYF. The CDR3 DNA follows: TGTGCCAGCAGTGCCTCGGGGGGGGCGGACGAGACCCAGTACTTC.

The chain joins TRBV9 to TRBJ1-5; D gene unclear. V dropped 0 bases and J dropped 3 bases, with 10 bases sitting between them. CDR3 length: 15 residues. Per the germline V gene, CDR1 is SGDLS and CDR2 is YYNGEE. The CDR3, as DNA: TGTGCCAGCAGCGTAGCTGGCCGGGCCAATCAGCCCCAGCATTTT. Amino acids: CASSVAGRANQPQHF. The entire variable domain, with the rest obtained from reference TRBV9 and TRBJ1-5, is as follows: DSGVTQTPKHLITATGQRVTLRCSPRSGDLSVYWYQQSLDQGLQFLIQYYNGEERAKGNILERFSAQQFPDLHSELNLSSLELGDSALYFCASSVAGRANQPQHFGDGTRLSIL.

The chain has TRBV5-5 and TRBJ2-1, with 10 bases that match TRBD2. V was pared by 0 bases and J by 11 bases, with 23 bases of the junction left unmatched. Germline V gene data show CDR1 as SGHKS and CDR2 as YYEKEE (reference sequence). The CDR3 spans 20 residues. The CDR3 coding sequence is TGTGCCAGCAGCTTGGCAGTAACAGGGGAGACTAAGCGGGGGGGCACGAAGCAGTTCTTC. Its translation is CASSLAVTGETKRGGTKQFF.

The V gene is TRBV27, the J gene TRBJ1-6; D uncertain. The germline V gene encodes CDR1 MNHEY and CDR2 SMNVEV (reference sequence). This CDR3 has 13 amino acids. V was trimmed by 6 bases and J by 10 bases, leaving 13 bases between them. DNA of the CDR3: TGTGCCAGCAGCTCTTGGGTCGGGTCACCCCTCCACTTT. As protein: CASSSWVGSPLHF.

The chain joins TRBV10-1 to TRBJ1-4, with D tentatively TRBD1 (5 bases). Germline V gene data show CDR1 as WNHNN and CDR2 as SYGVQD (reference sequence). With 8 bases removed from V and 8 bases from J, the gap between germline ends came to 15 bases. The CDR3 length is 13 residues. CDR3 coding DNA: TGCGCCAGCTCCCGACCTGGGGGGGAAAAACTGTTTTTT. Translated, it gives CASSRPGGEKLFF.

The CDR3, as DNA: TGCAGTGCGGAACAAGAGACCCAGTACTTC. This translates into CSAEQETQYF. The chain combines TRBV20-1 with TRBJ2-5; D unresolved. Trimming pared 6 bases from V and 2 bases from J, leaving 4 bases between. CDR1 and CDR2 from the germline V gene are DFQATT and SNEGSKA (reference sequence). This CDR3 is 10 amino acids long.

The chain links TRBV11-2 to TRBJ2-7, with D perhaps assigned TRBD1 or TRBD2 (6 bases each). Trimming removed 1 base at V and 2 bases at J, with 15 bases between. Germline lookup yields CDR1 SGHAT and CDR2 FQNNGV. CDR3 length: 16 amino acids. The chain's CDR3 is CASSLGGAGLTYEQYF. The CDR3 bases are TGTGCCAGCAGCTTAGGGGGGGCCGGGCTTACCTACGAGCAGTACTTC.

The rearrangement uses TRBV7-9 and TRBJ2-7, with 7 positions matching TRBD1. The CDR3 is 14 amino acids. Germline CDR1 SEHNR, CDR2 FQNEAQ (reference sequence). V was clipped by 5 bases and J by 0 bases; unmatched bases: 4. CDR3 loop: CASSTSGGSYEQYF. In DNA, the CDR3 is TGTGCCAGCAGCACATCAGGGGGCTCCTACGAGCAGTACTTC.

The J gene is TRBJ1-2, the V gene TRBV5-5, with no clear D. V was pared by 4 bases and J by 4 bases, with 8 bases between. Germline loops: CDR1 SGHKS, CDR2 YYEKEE (reference sequence). The CDR3 extends over 12 amino acids. CDR3 sequence reads: CASSELIYGYTF. The CDR3 nucleotides are TGTGCCAGCAGCGAATTGATCTATGGCTACACCTTC.

V gene TRBV7-9 combines with J gene TRBJ2-1; D is perhaps TRBD2 (7 bases). V gave up 8 bases and J gave up 8 bases, with 16 bases separating them. The CDR3 is made up of 13 amino acids. Germline V gives CDR1 SEHNR, CDR2 FQNEAQ (reference sequence). The CDR3 is CASFRGAGDEQFF. For the CDR3, the DNA is TGTGCCAGCTTTCGGGGGGCCGGCGATGAGCAGTTCTTC.

This sequence joins TRBV5-1 and TRBJ2-1; 8 nucleotides align to TRBD2. The CDR3 covers 17 residues. V trimming: 4 bases; J trimming: 0 bases; junction bases outside the gene matches: 9. Germline-derived CDR1 and CDR2 are SGHRS and YFSETQ. CDR3 protein: CASSTLVAGLSYNEQFF. In DNA, the CDR3 is TGCGCCAGCAGCACTCTCGTAGCGGGGCTCTCCTACAATGAGCAGTTCTTC. Combining the CDR3 with reference TRBV5-1 and TRBJ2-1 gives the whole variable domain KAGVTQTPRYLIKTRGQQVTLSCSPISGHRSVSWYQQTPGQGLQFLFEYFSETQRNKGNFPGRFSGRQFSNSRSEMNVSTLELGDSALYLCASSTLVAGLSYNEQFFGPGTRLTVL.

The genes are TRBV20-1 and TRBJ2-5; TRBD1 matches at 10 bases. CDR3 length equals 15 residues. J gave up 6 bases and V 3 bases, and 10 bases lay outside the gene matches. Germline V gene sequence: CDR1 DFQATT, CDR2 SNEGSKA (reference sequence). The CDR3 sequence: CSASPGQGDVQTQYF. DNA of the CDR3: TGCAGTGCTAGTCCCGGACAGGGGGACGTCCAGACCCAGTACTTC.

This sequence joins TRBV12-5 and TRBJ2-7; D unclear. The CDR3 has 12 amino acids. Trimming took off 6 bases at V and 1 base at J, with 7 bases between the two ends. The germline gives CDR1 LGHNT, CDR2 FRNRAP. In nucleotides, the CDR3 is TGTGCTAGTGGCAGGAATTCCTACGAGCAGTACTTC. As protein: CASGRNSYEQYF. The variable domain in full, with the rest retrieved from reference TRBV12-5 and TRBJ2-7, is DARVTQTPRHKVTEMGQEVTMRCQPILGHNTVFWYRQTMMQGLELLAYFRNRAPLDDSGMPKDRFSAEMPDATLATLKIQPSEPRDSAVYFCASGRNSYEQYFGPGTRLTVT.

The chain links TRBV4-3 to TRBJ2-3, with D perhaps TRBD1 or TRBD2 (5 bases each). V was cut by 1 base and J by 9 bases, with 23 bases left in between. The CDR3 is made up of 17 amino acids. The V gene's germline CDR1 is LGHNA and CDR2 YSLEER. The CDR3 spells CASSQVFGVEGPNTQYF. The DNA for the CDR3 is TGCGCCAGCAGCCAAGTTTTCGGTGTTGAGGGGCCAAACACGCAGTATTTT.

The V and J genes are TRBV12-3 or TRBV12-4 and TRBJ1-4, with D tentatively TRBD1 (5 bases). V was cut by 3 bases and J by 8 bases, with 10 bases left in between. The CDR3 consists of 13 residues. The chain's CDR3 is CASSFGAEEKLFF. The CDR3 DNA reads as TGTGCCAGCAGTTTTGGGGCGGAGGAAAAACTGTTTTTT.

The chain links TRBV7-9 to TRBJ2-7, with D hard to call. The CDR3 covers 15 residues. In germline, CDR1 is SEHNR, CDR2 FQNEAQ (reference sequence). Trimming removed 5 bases from V and 1 base from J, with 15 bases in between. CDR3 sequence reads: CASSPITGPSYEQYF. In DNA form, the CDR3 reads TGTGCCAGCAGCCCTATCACCGGGCCATCCTACGAGCAGTACTTC.

This clone was seen only a few times. The rearrangement joins TRBV25-1 to TRBJ1-6, with TRBD1 as a possible D gene (5 bases). The CDR3 covers 15 residues. Trimming removed 8 bases from V and 10 bases from J, with 21 bases in between. Germline V gives CDR1 MGHDK, CDR2 SYGVNS. This CDR3 is CASQGAQGLWSPLHF. CDR3 nucleotides: TGTGCCAGCCAAGGGGCCCAGGGTTTATGGTCACCCCTCCACTTT. Complete variable domain (other parts from reference TRBV25-1 and TRBJ1-6): EADIYQTPRYLVIGTGKKITLECSQTMGHDKMYWYQQDPGMELHLIHYSYGVNSTEKGDLSSESTVSRIRTEHFPLTLESARPSHTSQYLCASQGAQGLWSPLHFGNGTRLTVT.

The chain joins TRBV5-1 to TRBJ1-2, with D tentatively TRBD1 (6 bases). V gave up 0 bases and J gave up 2 bases, with 11 bases separating them. The CDR3 covers 15 residues. CDR1 is SGHRS, CDR2 YFSETQ, per germline. The CDR3 nucleotides are TGCGCCAGCAGCTTGGGCCCACAGGGAAACTATGGCTACACCTTC. Translating it yields CASSLGPQGNYGYTF. Full variable domain (outside the CDR3, taken from reference TRBV5-1 and TRBJ1-2): KAGVTQTPRYLIKTRGQQVTLSCSPISGHRSVSWYQQTPGQGLQFLFEYFSETQRNKGNFPGRFSGRQFSNSRSEMNVSTLELGDSALYLCASSLGPQGNYGYTFGSGTRLTVV.

The V gene is TRBV11-1, the J gene TRBJ1-4, with D perhaps matching TRBD1 (5 bases). Germline V gene sequence: CDR1 SGHAT, CDR2 FQDESV (reference sequence). The CDR3 has 14 amino acids. Trimming took off 5 bases at V and 7 bases at J, with 14 bases between the two ends. CDR3 region: CASSPDSLGEKLFF. CDR3 nucleotides: TGTGCCAGCAGCCCCGACAGCCTTGGTGAAAAACTGTTTTTT.

This chain uses TRBV3-1 (or the pseudogene TRBV3-2) with TRBJ2-3; perhaps TRBD2 as D (6 bases). Trimming took 2 bases from V and 6 from J, leaving 21 bases between them. The CDR3 spans 17 residues. CDR1 and CDR2 (germline): LGHDT, YNNKEL (reference sequence). As DNA, the CDR3 is TGTGCCAGCAGCCAAAGTTATACGGCGGGGCCAGGGGATACGCAGTATTTT. It encodes CASSQSYTAGPGDTQYF.

The chain carries TRBV10-1 and TRBJ1-3; D is uncertain. Germline loops: CDR1 WNHNN, CDR2 SYGVQD (reference sequence). With 6 bases removed from V and 10 bases from J, the gap between germline ends came to 16 bases. The CDR3 is 13 amino acids. CDR3 DNA sequence: TGCGCCAGCAGCGGGGTCGCCTCTGGAACCATATATTTT. Its protein product is CASSGVASGTIYF.